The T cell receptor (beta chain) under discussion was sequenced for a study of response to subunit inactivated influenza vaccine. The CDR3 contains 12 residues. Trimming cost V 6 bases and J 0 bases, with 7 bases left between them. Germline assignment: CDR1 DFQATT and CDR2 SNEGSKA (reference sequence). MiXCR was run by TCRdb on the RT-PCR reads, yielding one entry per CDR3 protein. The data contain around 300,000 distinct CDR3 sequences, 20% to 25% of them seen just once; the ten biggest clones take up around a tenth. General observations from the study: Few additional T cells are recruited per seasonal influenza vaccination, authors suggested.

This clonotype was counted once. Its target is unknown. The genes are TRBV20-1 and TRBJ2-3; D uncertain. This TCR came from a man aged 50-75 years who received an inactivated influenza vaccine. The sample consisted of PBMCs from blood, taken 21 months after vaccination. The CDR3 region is CSADGSTDTQYF. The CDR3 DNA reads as TGCAGTGCCGACGGCAGCACAGATACGCAGTATTTT.